This T cell receptor beta chain is drawn from a study of regulatory T cells in long-lasting Graves disease. Time point: newly diagnosed GD, antithyroid drugs for less than 3 months. Isolated PBMC RNA provided the starting material for the TCR library. A peripheral blood sample, nine milliliters in volume, was drawn into EDTA tubes. HTBI primers from iRepertoire and Arm-PCR of CDR3 regions yielded the TCR beta libraries. TCRdb re-called the multiplex PCR reads through MiXCR, storing one row per CDR3 protein. The sample shows 200,000 to 250,000 distinct CDR3 sequences, approximately 18% of them seen only once. The trim removed 4 bases at V and 1 base at J, leaving 6 bases unmatched. The CDR3 has 16 amino acids. Germline loops: CDR1 SEHNR, CDR2 FQNEAQ (reference sequence). The sample also formed part of further work on T cells in Graves' hyperthyroidism and ophthalmopathy.

Sequenced here: peripheral blood mononuclear cells (PBMCs), sampled at new diagnosis, from a patient treated with antithyroid drugs. The chain uses TRBV7-9 and TRBJ2-3; 9 positions agree with TRBD2. This TCR came from a woman under 40 with Graves disease. The CDR3 loop reads CASSYPTSGGTDTQYF. The CDR3 bases are TGTGCCAGCAGCTACCCGACTAGCGGTGGCACAGATACGCAGTATTTT.